This TCR beta chain comes out of a study of siplizumab effects on memory and regulatory T cells. Regarding this clone: Its target is unknown.

Trimming removed 6 bases from V and 8 bases from J, with 10 bases in between. Germline V gene data show CDR1 as MDHEN and CDR2 as SYDVKM. The CDR3 has 12 amino acids. Sequenced unstimulated subsets in a few donor pairs: CD4+ naive, CD4+ memory, CD8+ naive, CD8+ effector memory, CD8+ TEMRA. Using immunoSEQ multiplex PCR, the repertoire was profiled, and TCRdb retains in-frame clones only, with some absent. Of roughly 62,000 clones listed, 70% to 85% were seen once; the top ten hold 0.4% to 0.5%. Study-level results: The study found that mappable alloreactive CD4+ clones averaged around 72% Treg-derived with siplizumab and roughly 27% in controls.

Sequences were obtained from memory CD4+ T cells sorted from blood. The chain combines TRBV28 with TRBJ1-4, with D hard to call. The receptor's source is a human donor in good health. The CDR3 spells CASSRGPEKLFF. The CDR3 coding sequence is TGTGCCAGCAGCCGAGGCCCCGAAAAACTGTTTTTT. Based on the CDR3 plus reference TRBV28 and TRBJ1-4, the full variable domain is DVKVTQSSRYLVKRTGEKVFLECVQDMDHENMFWYRQDPGLGLRLIYFSYDVKMKEKGDIPEGYSVSREKKERFSLILESASTNQTSMYLCASSRGPEKLFFGSGTQLSVL.